This note documents a single T cell receptor beta chain sequence. V was cut by 2 bases and J by 4 bases, with 11 bases left in between. Germline CDR1 is LNHNV and CDR2 is YYDKDF (reference sequence). This CDR3 is 14 amino acids long. Study processing details: Amplification from reference gene primers served as the basis for estimated nucleated cell counts. Profiled with immunoSEQ multiplex PCR; TCRdb holds only in-frame clones, not every one. The DNA gave D and trimming, while V, J and clone size come from that table. The table lists 100,000 or so clones, over 75% of them singletons. This entry is derived from a study of blood T cell repertoires in COVID-19. Overall study: Specimens from acute and convalescent COVID-19 originated in the United States, Italy and Spain. T cells, B-cell-depleted T cells, or PBMCs provided the cDNA or gDNA that served as material.

Input material: peripheral blood. This sequence was found in a human donor in a cohort sampled during active COVID-19. The chain couples TRBV15 to TRBJ1-2; D is ambiguous. The CDR3 DNA follows: TGTGCCACCAGCAGATCCCCTCCTTTCTATGGCTACACCTTC. This gives the protein CATSRSPPFYGYTF.